The 20 T cell receptor beta chains below were found in one sample sequenced in a study of OX40 agonist ivuxolimab in advanced cancers. Clones were read by immunoSEQ multiplex PCR, and TCRdb kept only the in-frame ones, dropping some. The sample lists tens of thousands of clones; 88% were seen once. Sequencing used CD4+ or CD8+ T cells sorted from blood, obtained in a trial of the OX40 agonist ivuxolimab. The receptors shown here come from an adult with an advanced solid tumor such as melanoma, head and neck, liver or kidney cancer.

This clone was counted once. For the CDR3, the DNA is TGTGCCAGCAGTCTCCTTAGCGGGAGGGCAGTCGGTGAGCAGTTCTTC. This gives the protein CASSLLSGRAVGEQFF. This chain joins TRBV28 and TRBJ2-1; the match to TRBD2 covers 11 bases. V lost 5 bases, J lost 9 bases, and 12 bases stayed unmatched. Per germline, CDR1 MDHEN and CDR2 SYDVKM. There are 16 residues in the CDR3.

V usage is TRBV21-1 and J usage is TRBJ1-2. TRBV21-1 is termed a pseudogene. CDR3 length: 15 amino acids. The CDR3 is CASSKEKGEPGGYTF. DNA for the CDR3: TGTGCCAGCAGCAAAGAGAAGGGCGAGCCGGGTGGCTACACCTTC.

This clone was detected only a few times. The chain couples TRBV29-1 to TRBJ1-1, with 7 bases aligning to TRBD1. The CDR3 extends over 14 amino acids. V was clipped by 6 bases and J by 0 bases; unmatched bases: 7. Germline V gene data show CDR1 as SQVTM and CDR2 as ANQGSEA. CDR3 in DNA: TGCAGCGTACTCAGGGGGATGATGAACACTGAAGCTTTCTTT. It translates to CSVLRGMMNTEAFF.

The chain combines TRBV5-1 with TRBJ2-7, with 11 bases lining up with TRBD1. Germline V gene sequence: CDR1 SGHRS, CDR2 YFSETQ. After removal of 4 bases from V and 5 bases from J, the junction contained 8 bases not matched to a gene. This CDR3 is built from 15 residues. CDR3 nucleotides: TGCGCCAGCAGCCGCGCGGGACAGGGGGTCCACGAGCAGTACTTC. Protein: CASSRAGQGVHEQYF. The whole variable domain, remainder taken from reference TRBV5-1 and TRBJ2-7, is KAGVTQTPRYLIKTRGQQVTLSCSPISGHRSVSWYQQTPGQGLQFLFEYFSETQRNKGNFPGRFSGRQFSNSRSEMNVSTLELGDSALYLCASSRAGQGVHEQYFGPGTRLTVT.

In nucleotides, the CDR3 is TGCGCCAGCAGAGAGTGGACCACAGGCGAGCAGTACTTC. Translated, it gives CASREWTTGEQYF. This chain links TRBV5-1 with TRBJ2-7; perhaps TRBD1 as D (5 bases). Between the trimmed V and J ends, which lost 5 bases and 6 bases, there was a span of 15 bases. This CDR3 spans 13 amino acids. Germline-derived CDR1 and CDR2 are SGHRS and YFSETQ.

CDR3 residues: CASSEFRFPTLHF. As DNA, the CDR3 is TGTGCCAGCAGTGAATTTAGGTTTCCAACCCTCCACTTT. The rearrangement uses TRBV25-1 and TRBJ1-6; no clear D. This CDR3 spans 13 amino acids. Germline lookup yields CDR1 MGHDK and CDR2 SYGVNS. V was pared by 1 base and J by 14 bases, with 12 bases between.

The chain uses TRBV2 and TRBJ2-5; the D gene is possibly TRBD2 (6 bases). This CDR3 region has 13 residues. Germline V gives CDR1 SNHLY, CDR2 FYNNEI. V was clipped by 5 bases and J by 0 bases, with 7 bases between them. The CDR3 DNA is TGTGCCAGCAGTTGGGACTACCAAGAGACCCAGTACTTC. It encodes CASSWDYQETQYF.

This sequence joins TRBV7-6 and TRBJ2-2; the D gene is possibly TRBD2 (6 bases). This CDR3 has 14 amino acids. Germline CDR1 is SGHVS and CDR2 is FNYEAQ. Trimming cost V 4 bases and J 6 bases, with 12 bases left between them. The CDR3 reads CASSSYGTSGELFF. In DNA form, the CDR3 reads TGTGCCAGCAGCTCATACGGGACTTCCGGGGAGCTGTTTTTT.

The chain is built from TRBV28 and TRBJ1-2; TRBD1 might be the D (6 bases). CDR1 is MDHEN, CDR2 SYDVKM, per germline. The length of the CDR3 is 14 residues. V was trimmed by 6 bases and J by 2 bases, leaving 13 bases between them. This CDR3 is CASSSGQKNYGYTF. The DNA for the CDR3 is TGTGCCAGCAGCTCTGGACAGAAAAACTATGGCTACACCTTC.

The chain couples TRBV7-9 to TRBJ2-7, with a tentative D call TRBD1 (6 bases). V lost 5 bases, J lost 5 bases, and 16 bases lay in between. The CDR3 is 14 amino acids. The germline CDR1 and CDR2 sequences are SEHNR and FQNEAQ (reference sequence). The CDR3 protein is CASSKRAGADEQYF. For the CDR3, the DNA is TGTGCCAGCAGCAAGAGGGCAGGGGCTGACGAGCAGTACTTC.

CDR3 nucleotide sequence: TGCGCCAGCAGCCAAGGAGGGACAGGGGAGGCGGGCTACACCTTC. This translates into CASSQGGTGEAGYTF. The V and J genes are TRBV4-1 and TRBJ1-2, with TRBD1 matching over 10 bases. V lost 1 base and J lost 8; bases outside the gene matches: 7. The CDR3 extends over 15 amino acids. CDR1 and CDR2 (germline): MGHRA, YSYEKL.

The chain links TRBV6-6 to TRBJ1-1; D might be TRBD1 (6 bases). This CDR3 region has 13 residues. CDR1 is MNHNY and CDR2 is SVGAGI in the germline V gene (reference sequence). With 8 bases removed from V and 3 bases from J, the gap between germline ends came to 13 bases. CDR3 nucleotides: TGTGCCAGCCCGCGGGGGCCGGACACTGAAGCTTTCTTT. Translation gives CASPRGPDTEAFF.

The chain is built from TRBV9 and TRBJ1-1, with D maybe TRBD1 (6 bases). CDR3 size: 15 residues. CDR1 is SGDLS and CDR2 is YYNGEE in the germline V gene. The V end was cut by 0 bases, the J end by 6 bases, with 15 bases between. CDR3 sequence (DNA): TGTGCCAGCAGCGTAGAAAACAGGGTATCGTCTGAAGCTTTCTTT. Amino acid sequence: CASSVENRVSSEAFF.

The rearrangement joins TRBV27 to TRBJ2-6; D gene unclear. Trimming left V 5 bases short and J 0 bases short, with 14 bases between. The germline gives CDR1 MNHEY, CDR2 SMNVEV (reference sequence). CDR3 length: 17 amino acids. CDR3 in amino acids: CASSPLIRISGANVLTF. The CDR3 DNA sequence: TGTGCCAGCAGTCCCTTAATTCGGATCTCTGGGGCCAACGTCCTGACTTTC.

J is TRBJ2-7 and V is TRBV6-5; the match to TRBD1 covers 7 bases. The V gene end was trimmed by 2 bases and the J gene end by 0 bases; junction bases not matched to a gene: 1. Germline assignment: CDR1 MNHEY and CDR2 SVGAGI. This CDR3 has 14 amino acids. The CDR3 spells CASSYDRVSYEQYF. CDR3 nucleotides: TGTGCCAGCAGTTACGACAGGGTCTCCTACGAGCAGTACTTC.

The rearrangement joins TRBV4-2 to TRBJ1-2; unclear D gene. Germline V CDR1 and CDR2: LGHNA, YNFKEQ. The V gene lost 3 bases and the J gene lost 3 bases, with 11 bases spanning the gap. The length of the CDR3 is 14 residues. The CDR3 nucleotides read TGTGCCAGCAGCCAGCTATCCGGTCACTATGGCTACACCTTC. It encodes CASSQLSGHYGYTF.

The V call is TRBV9, the J call TRBJ2-3, with D possibly being TRBD1 (6 bases). V lost 6 bases and J 0 bases, leaving 14 bases between the germline ends. This CDR3 comprises 15 residues. In germline, CDR1 is SGDLS, CDR2 YYNGEE. CDR3 sequence (DNA): TGTGCCAGCAACCAGGGGCCATCTAGCACAGATACGCAGTATTTT. Its protein product is CASNQGPSSTDTQYF. Complete variable domain (other parts from reference TRBV9 and TRBJ2-3): DSGVTQTPKHLITATGQRVTLRCSPRSGDLSVYWYQQSLDQGLQFLIQYYNGEERAKGNILERFSAQQFPDLHSELNLSSLELGDSALYFCASNQGPSSTDTQYFGPGTRLTVL.

This clone was recorded only once. The chain has TRBV7-8 and TRBJ1-4; 9 bases are shared with TRBD1. Germline assignment: CDR1 SGHVS and CDR2 FQNEAQ. The ends lost 5 bases at V and 4 bases at J; junction bases unmatched: 5. The CDR3 contains 15 residues. The CDR3 DNA is TGTGCCAGCAGCCGAGGACAGGGGATTAATGAAAAACTGTTTTTT. Protein product: CASSRGQGINEKLFF.

V gene TRBV7-9 combines with J gene TRBJ1-6; D perhaps matches TRBD1 (5 bases). CDR1 SEHNR and CDR2 FQNEAQ come from the germline V gene (reference sequence). The CDR3 spans 15 residues. V was shortened by 5 bases and J by 10 bases, with 18 bases between the two germline ends. The CDR3 DNA sequence: TGTGCCAGCAGCGAAGGAGGGGCGTTTAGGTCACCCCTCCACTTT. The encoded protein is CASSEGGAFRSPLHF.

J is TRBJ1-3 and V is TRBV7-2; D unclear. Trimming removed 1 base from V and 3 bases from J, with 7 bases in between. Germline V gives CDR1 SGHTA, CDR2 FQGNSA. The CDR3 consists of 14 residues. The CDR3 nucleotides read TGTGCCAGCAGCTTAGGCGAGTATGGAAACACCATATATTTT. Residues: CASSLGEYGNTIYF.